Following are 8 T cell receptor beta chains from one sample sequenced in a study of blood T cells in healthy people across ages. A second PCR, run for about 7 to 11 cycles, used a sample-barcoded 5' primer plus a J-beta primer mix. Using its own MiXCR run on the 5' RACE reads, TCRdb lists one record per CDR3 protein. This table holds hundreds of thousands of distinct CDR3 sequences, 20% to 25% found once. In addition, the sample was reused for a study of T cells of mothers and their children.

The sample was blood. The receptors shown here come from a boy aged 5-17 years in good health.

This chain joins TRBV6-1 and TRBJ2-3; TRBD2 agrees at 7 bases. The CDR3 sequence is 15 residues long. Germline V gene lookup returns CDR1 MNHNS and CDR2 SASEGT. With V trimmed by 5 bases and J by 6 bases, 11 bases remained unmatched. The CDR3 DNA sequence: TGTGCCAGCAGTCTGACTAGCCCTATTCGTGATACGCAGTATTTT. It is translated as CASSLTSPIRDTQYF.

V gene TRBV29-1 combines with J gene TRBJ1-2; D is perhaps TRBD1 (6 bases). The CDR3 consists of 11 residues. Per the germline V gene, CDR1 is SQVTM and CDR2 is ANQGSEA. V lost 5 bases to trimming and J lost 6 bases, with 10 bases between them. The CDR3 loop is CSVPRTDGYTF. The DNA for the CDR3 is TGCAGCGTTCCCAGGACAGATGGCTACACCTTC.

This clonotype was seen a few times. The V and J genes are TRBV9 and TRBJ2-3; D is possibly TRBD2 (6 bases). This CDR3 is 14 amino acids long. Trimming cost V 3 bases and J 6 bases, with 14 bases left between them. CDR1 and CDR2 (germline): SGDLS, YYNGEE. For the CDR3, the DNA is TGTGCCAGCAGCGCTCATTCTAGCGTGGATACGCAGTATTTT. Its translation is CASSAHSSVDTQYF.

This chain joins TRBV28 and TRBJ1-1, with D possibly TRBD1 on 5 matching bases. CDR1 is MDHEN and CDR2 is SYDVKM in the germline V gene. This CDR3 region has 13 residues. Trimming removed 7 bases at V and 8 bases at J, with 17 bases between. Here the CDR3 reads CASTKHLTAEAFF. The CDR3 nucleotides are TGTGCCAGCACCAAGCATCTGACAGCCGAAGCTTTCTTT. The variable domain in full, completed from reference TRBV28 and TRBJ1-1, reads DVKVTQSSRYLVKRTGEKVFLECVQDMDHENMFWYRQDPGLGLRLIYFSYDVKMKEKGDIPEGYSVSREKKERFSLILESASTNQTSMYLCASTKHLTAEAFFGQGTRLTVV.

V gene TRBV20-1 combines with J gene TRBJ2-5; unclear D gene. The V end lost 0 bases, the J end lost 7 bases, and 18 bases lay between the germline ends. Germline V gives CDR1 DFQATT, CDR2 SNEGSKA (reference sequence). The CDR3 runs 15 residues. The CDR3 protein is CSARDIGRSWGTQYF. In DNA form, the CDR3 reads TGCAGTGCTAGAGATATCGGACGGTCATGGGGGACCCAGTACTTC.

The chain uses TRBV29-1 and TRBJ2-7; 7 nucleotides align to TRBD2. This CDR3 contains 16 residues. V lost 1 base and J lost 1; bases outside the gene matches: 10. The germline CDR1 and CDR2 sequences are SQVTM and ANQGSEA. The CDR3 nucleotides read TGCAGCGTTGAAGGATGGCCTGCGGGAGAGTCCTACGAGCAGTACTTC. Protein sequence: CSVEGWPAGESYEQYF.

The CDR3 sequence: CATSRATGPRGTEAFF. The CDR3 DNA is TGTGCCACCAGCAGGGCCACCGGGCCGAGAGGGACTGAAGCTTTCTTT. The V and J genes are TRBV15 and TRBJ1-1; D is unresolved. The CDR3 has 16 residues. V was trimmed by 3 bases and J by 5 bases, leaving 19 bases between them. CDR1 is LNHNV, CDR2 YYDKDF, per germline (reference sequence).

The rearrangement joins TRBV7-9 to TRBJ2-5, with 15 bases matching TRBD2. V trimming: 3 bases; J trimming: 3 bases; junction bases outside the gene matches: 11. The CDR3 is 19 amino acids. In germline, CDR1 is SEHNR, CDR2 FQNEAQ (reference sequence). CDR3 residues: CASSFPGLAGGIAKETQYF. Written as DNA, the CDR3 is TGTGCCAGCAGCTTCCCAGGACTAGCGGGAGGGATTGCCAAAGAGACCCAGTACTTC.